The clone carrying this TCR beta chain was seen more than once but under ten times. Antigen specificity is unknown. The sample is drawn from a study of blood T cells in healthy people across ages. Findings and caveats of the study: Both naive CD4+ cell counts and diversity were greater in long-lived donors than in aged donors.

Germline CDR1 and CDR2: DFQATT and SNEGSKA (reference sequence). The length of the CDR3 is 17 residues. J was trimmed by 4 bases and V by 5 bases; bases with no gene match: 11. Each donor had 7.5 to 10 milliliters of peripheral blood drawn. No fewer than 6 million PBMCs went into each sample. Primed by a sample-barcoded 5' primer and a J-beta primer mix, a second PCR proceeded for roughly 7 to 12 cycles. Using its own MiXCR run on the 5' RACE reads, TCRdb lists one record per CDR3 protein. The repertoire holds fewer than 2,000,000 distinct CDR3 sequences, approximately 32% seen once, with around 11% in the top ten.

Sequenced sample: blood. The V and J genes are TRBV20-1 and TRBJ2-1; 13 bases fit TRBD2. The receptor was isolated from a woman under 40 in good health. The CDR3: CSAGTSGAMGLYNEQFF. The CDR3, as DNA: TGCAGTGCTGGGACTAGCGGGGCAATGGGGCTGTACAATGAGCAGTTCTTC.